This is a list of T cell receptor beta chains from one sample in a study of T cells after yellow fever vaccination. TCRdb ran MiXCR on the 5' RACE reads and lists one entry per CDR3 protein. The sample holds about 510,000 distinct CDR3 sequences; 20% to 25% are singletons and the top ten take about 16%. The starting material was PBMCs, obtained approximately 22 days after the first yellow fever vaccination. These receptors were obtained from a man aged 18-30 years who received the YFV17D yellow fever vaccine. The CDR3 runs from the conserved cysteine through the conserved F or W. D genes are given only for firm matches. The listing skips clone size in some rows; elsewhere it reads once, few, many or a size class.

TRBD2	TRBJ2-2	NA	TRBV20-1	TGCAGTGCTAGGGTAGCGGGGGGACCTAACACCGGGGAGCTGTTTTTT	CSARVAGGPNTGELFF
NA	TRBJ1-1	few	TRBV14	TGTGCCAGCAGCCAAAGATCCCAGGGTATGACTGAAGCTTTCTTT	CASSQRSQGMTEAFF
TRBD1	TRBJ2-4	NA	TRBV6-2/TRBV6-3	TGTGCCAGCAGGACAGGGTCGAACATTCAGTACTTC	CASRTGSNIQYF
NA	TRBJ2-2	NA	TRBV30	TGTGCCTGGAGTGGGTTCCACACCGGGGAGCTGTTTTTT	CAWSGFHTGELFF
NA	TRBJ1-1	NA	TRBV28	TGTGCCAGCAGTCTTCCAGAACAAGCTTTCTTT	CASSLPEQAFF
TRBD1	TRBJ1-1	NA	TRBV13	TGTGCCAGCAGCTGGGGACAGGGAGAGTACACTGAAGCTTTCTTT	CASSWGQGEYTEAFF
NA	TRBJ2-3	few	TRBV12-3/TRBV12-4	TGTGCCAGCAGCGGCCGGGGACTCCCTAGCACAGATACGCAGTATTTT	CASSGRGLPSTDTQYF
NA	TRBJ2-3	NA	TRBV14	TGTGCCAGCAGCACGGACTACCCTGGCACAGATACGCAGTATTTT	CASSTDYPGTDTQYF
TRBD1	TRBJ1-1	NA	TRBV3-1	TGTGCCAGCAGCTCAAAGGGGGGGACAGTTGACACTGAAGCTTTCTTT	CASSSKGGTVDTEAFF
TRBD1	TRBJ1-1	few	TRBV20-1	TGCAGCGACAGGGATACTGAAGCTTTCTTT	CSDRDTEAFF
NA	TRBJ2-7	few	TRBV7-6	TGTGCCAGCAGCTCGGGGCCCCCAAGGGAGCAGTACTTC	CASSSGPPREQYF
NA	TRBJ2-5	many	TRBV29-1	TGCAGCGTGGCCACCCCCTGGGAGACCCAGTACTTC	CSVATPWETQYF
TRBD2	TRBJ2-2	NA	TRBV10-3	TGTGCCATCAACGAGCGGGGGGGCCGCACCGGGGAGCTGTTTTTT	CAINERGGRTGELFF
NA	TRBJ1-1	few	TRBV12-5	TGTGCTAGTGGACCTCGCCAGGGGAACACTGAAGCTTTCTTT	CASGPRQGNTEAFF
NA	TRBJ2-7	few	TRBV27	TGTGCCAGCACCCCAAACGAGCAGTACTTC	CASTPNEQYF
NA	TRBJ1-2	many	TRBV6-5	TGTGCCAGCAGCTCGAGGGACACCTATGGCTACACCTTC	CASSSRDTYGYTF
NA	TRBJ2-3	NA	TRBV27	TGTGCCAGCAGTTTATATGGACGTACTAGCACAGATACGCAGTATTTT	CASSLYGRTSTDTQYF
NA	TRBJ2-1	NA	TRBV28	TGTGCCAGCATTATAAGTGGAGGGGACAATGAGCAGTTCTTC	CASIISGGDNEQFF
NA	TRBJ1-2	many	TRBV7-2	TGTGCCAGCAGCAAAGGAGGCAGGGACTATGGCTACACCTTC	CASSKGGRDYGYTF
NA	TRBJ1-4	NA	TRBV7-2	TGTGCCAGCAGCTTACCGGGGGGGAGGGAAAAACTGTTTTTT	CASSLPGGREKLFF
NA	TRBJ2-3	few	TRBV4-3	TGCGCCAGCAGCCAAGATGAGGGGGAAGAGTTCACAGATACGCAGTATTTT	CASSQDEGEEFTDTQYF
NA	TRBJ2-5	NA	TRBV5-1	TGCGCCAGCAGCTTCGGGATAATAGCGGAAGAGACCCAGTACTTC	CASSFGIIAEETQYF
TRBD1	TRBJ2-5	few	TRBV5-6	TGTGCCAGCAGTGGACTTGACAGGGGGGGTGAGACCCAGTACTTC	CASSGLDRGGETQYF
TRBD1	TRBJ2-5	many	TRBV29-1	TGCAGCGGTTTAGCCCCGAGACAGGGTGTTTCGGAGACCCAGTACTTC	CSGLAPRQGVSETQYF
NA	TRBJ2-2	NA	TRBV7-3	TGTGCCAGCAGCTACCGACTAGCCGGGGAGCTGTTTTTT	CASSYRLAGELFF
NA	TRBJ1-5	few	TRBV4-3	TGCGCCAGCAGCCAAGATGCGGGATACAGCAATCAGCCCCAGCATTTT	CASSQDAGYSNQPQHF
NA	TRBJ2-2	NA	TRBV6-5	TGTGCCAGCAGTTATACGCCCGACGGGGAGCTGTTTTTT	CASSYTPDGELFF
NA	TRBJ2-3	few	TRBV7-7	TGTGCTAGCAGCTTAGTACAGACAGATACGCAGTATTTT	CASSLVQTDTQYF
TRBD2	TRBJ2-7	many	TRBV7-2	TGTGCCAGCAGCCAACTAGCGGGCTCCTACGAGCAGTACTTC	CASSQLAGSYEQYF
NA	TRBJ2-6	NA	TRBV29-1	TGCAGCGTCACCCCTAACGGGGCCAACGTCCTGACTTTC	CSVTPNGANVLTF
TRBD2	TRBJ2-5	few	TRBV7-9	TGTGCCAGCAGCTTATCCGGGGTAGCGGGGGTCCAAGAGACCCAGTACTTC	CASSLSGVAGVQETQYF
NA	TRBJ2-3	NA	TRBV7-9	TGTGCCAGCAGCCCCCTGTTGGCCTACACAGATACGCAGTATTTT	CASSPLLAYTDTQYF
NA	TRBJ1-4	NA	TRBV12-3/TRBV12-4	TGTGCCAGCACCTACAGCGGGGAAAAACTGTTTTTT	CASTYSGEKLFF
TRBD1	TRBJ1-3	few	TRBV11-2	TGTGCCAGCAGCTTAGGGGGGGGTGGACAGGGACTCTCTGGAAACACCATATATTTT	CASSLGGGGQGLSGNTIYF
NA	TRBJ1-2	NA	TRBV12-5	TGTGCTAGTGGCAGACGTAGTATATTTGGGACCTGGACCGAAAACTATGGCTACACCTTC	CASGRRSIFGTWTENYGYTF
NA	TRBJ2-7	NA	TRBV5-1	TGCGCCAGCAGCTTGGGGCCCGGAGAGAACTACGAGCAGTACTTC	CASSLGPGENYEQYF
NA	TRBJ2-7	few	TRBV7-6	TGTGCCAGCAGCTTAATCACAACGGGCGAGCAGTACTTC	CASSLITTGEQYF
NA	TRBJ2-2	few	TRBV7-2	TGTGCCAGCAGCAAGGCGACGAACACCGGGGAGCTGTTTTTT	CASSKATNTGELFF
NA	TRBJ1-1	NA	TRBV9	TGTGCCAGCAGCGTAGGTGGGGGGGGTATCGGCACTGAAGCTTTCTTT	CASSVGGGGIGTEAFF
NA	TRBJ2-7	NA	TRBV7-2	TGTGCCAGCAGCTTAGATTACAGACCCTACGAGCAGTACTTC	CASSLDYRPYEQYF
TRBD1	TRBJ2-3	NA	TRBV30	TGTGCCTGGAGTGGGGGACAGGGCCCCGATACGCAGTATTTT	CAWSGGQGPDTQYF
NA	TRBJ1-1	NA	TRBV29-1	TGCAGCGTTAAAAGGTCTGAAGCTTTCTTT	CSVKRSEAFF
TRBD2	TRBJ2-1	few	TRBV7-6	TGTGCCAGCAGCTTATACCCGGGGGGGCCCAGAGAGCAGTTCTTC	CASSLYPGGPREQFF
NA	TRBJ1-6	few	TRBV12-3/TRBV12-4	TGTGCCAGCAGTCCCGGGCTAGTTAATTCACCCCTCCACTTT	CASSPGLVNSPLHF